The clone carrying this T cell receptor beta chain is medium-sized by share. The antigen is undetermined. Sorting of live CD3+CD8+TCRalphabeta+ cells by PD-1 and/or TIGIT gave four subsets. The sample comes from a study of circulating CD8 cells and anti-PD-1 response in melanoma. General observations from the study: PD-1 and DPOS subsets showed similar, higher clonality than DNEG. Under 7.5% of TRB clonotypes were shared between subsets at M1.

Germline CDR1 and CDR2: MDHEN and SYDVKM. This CDR3 is 16 amino acids long. Between the trimmed V and J ends, which lost 2 bases and 1 base, there was a span of 11 bases. Using approximately 15 ng of total RNA, TCR libraries were made with the QIAseq Immune Repertoire TCR panel. TCRdb itself ran the reads through MiXCR, one entry per CDR3 protein. The sample shows about 540 distinct CDR3 sequences, around a tenth of them seen only once. The sequence was collected from a human donor with melanoma. V usage is TRBV28 and J usage is TRBJ2-2, with D possibly being TRBD1 (6 bases). The sequenced sample was CD8+ T cells from PBMCs, obtained at baseline or after one month of anti-PD-1 therapy (not recorded which). CDR3 residues: CASSLRRGLNTGELFF. The CDR3 DNA reads TGTGCCAGCAGTTTACGCAGGGGATTGAACACCGGGGAGCTGTTTTTT.